This T cell receptor beta chain was retrieved from a study of T cell responses to AZD1222 COVID-19 vaccine. The study, taken as a whole, reports: Spike-specific TCR repertoires showed rising breadth and depth after two AZD1222 doses. Donors were largely white British and mainly female; clonal diversity was possibly underestimated. Repertoire sampling occurred only after the peak T cell response.

As regards this clone: What it binds is not known.

CDR1 and CDR2 from the germline V gene are MNHEY and SMNVEV (reference sequence). The V gene lost 5 bases and the J gene lost 0 bases, with 14 bases spanning the gap. CDR3 size: 16 residues. This table comes from immunoSEQ multiplex PCR, and its TCRdb copy is limited to in-frame clones, with some not included. The sample records about 140,000 clones, 80% to 95% being singletons. The receptor's source is an adult who received the AZD1222 COVID-19 vaccine. This chain joins TRBV27 and TRBJ1-5; D is unresolved. The sample here was peripheral blood, taken 28 days after the second AZD1222 dose. CDR3 region: CASSPTGRDSNQPQHF. Written as DNA, the CDR3 is TGTGCCAGCAGTCCTACGGGTAGAGATAGCAATCAGCCCCAGCATTTT.